The rows below give T cell receptor beta chains drawn from one sample of a study of blood T cell repertoires in COVID-19. Assay: immunoSEQ multiplex PCR; the TCRdb copy retains only in-frame clones and omits some. The data show 150,000 to 200,000 clones, roughly 80% seen once. Sequenced material: peripheral blood. The source of these receptors is a woman aged 25 to 39 with acute or convalescent COVID-19. The CDR3 runs from the conserved cysteine through the conserved F or W. D genes are given only for firm matches. Size is omitted from some rows. Given values are once, few, many or a class for expanded clones.

v_gene: TRBV6-4
d_gene: -
abundance: -
j_gene: TRBJ1-2
CDR3nt: TGTGCCAGCAGTCGGGGACTTAACTATGGCTACACCTTC
CDR3aa: CASSRGLNYGYTF

v_gene: TRBV19
d_gene: -
abundance: few
j_gene: TRBJ1-2
CDR3nt: TGTGCCAGTAGTAAGAGCGGCTCAATATATGGCTACACCTTC
CDR3aa: CASSKSGSIYGYTF

v_gene: TRBV5-1
d_gene: TRBD2
abundance: -
j_gene: TRBJ2-7
CDR3nt: TGCGCCAGCCGTGGGACTAGCGGGACTCGCGAGCAGTACTTC
CDR3aa: CASRGTSGTREQYF

v_gene: TRBV4-2
d_gene: -
abundance: -
j_gene: TRBJ2-7
CDR3nt: TGTGCCAGCAGCCAAGGTGGCATCTACGAGCAGTACTTC
CDR3aa: CASSQGGIYEQYF

v_gene: TRBV5-8
d_gene: -
abundance: -
j_gene: TRBJ1-5
CDR3nt: TGTGCCAGCAGCTTGGTTATGGGCCTCCAGCCCCAGCATTTT
CDR3aa: CASSLVMGLQPQHF

v_gene: TRBV7-6
d_gene: -
abundance: once
j_gene: TRBJ2-5
CDR3nt: TGTGCCAGCAGCTTAAGCAAGCGGCCGCCTGAGACCCAGTACTTC
CDR3aa: CASSLSKRPPETQYF

v_gene: TRBV7-6
d_gene: -
abundance: -
j_gene: TRBJ2-1
CDR3nt: TGTGCCAGCAGCTTGGAGTTAGGATCCTACAATGAGCAGTTCTTC
CDR3aa: CASSLELGSYNEQFF

v_gene: TRBV7-3
d_gene: -
abundance: -
j_gene: TRBJ2-3
CDR3nt: TGTGCCAGCAGCGCGGGACAGTCCACAGATACGCAGTATTTT
CDR3aa: CASSAGQSTDTQYF

v_gene: TRBV28
d_gene: -
abundance: many
j_gene: TRBJ1-1
CDR3nt: TGTGCCAGCAGTTTACACCCCCTCACATGGGGGGGCTCGAACACTGAAGCTTTCTTT
CDR3aa: CASSLHPLTWGGSNTEAFF

v_gene: TRBV27
d_gene: TRBD1
abundance: once
j_gene: TRBJ1-2
CDR3nt: TGTGCCAGCAGTGTCCGGGACAGGGGGCTCGATGGCTACACCTTC
CDR3aa: CASSVRDRGLDGYTF

v_gene: TRBV6-6
d_gene: TRBD1
abundance: few
j_gene: TRBJ1-5
CDR3nt: TGTGCCAGCACCCCGACAGGGGGTATGGGGGCCCAGCATTTT
CDR3aa: CASTPTGGMGAQHF

v_gene: TRBV5-1
d_gene: TRBD2
abundance: many
j_gene: TRBJ2-7
CDR3nt: TGCGCCAGCAGTCTGGTAGCGGGAGTATACGAGCAGTACTTC
CDR3aa: CASSLVAGVYEQYF

v_gene: TRBV19
d_gene: -
abundance: -
j_gene: TRBJ1-2
CDR3nt: TGTGCCAGTAGTATCGGGGGGCCAGGCAACTATGGCTACACCTTC
CDR3aa: CASSIGGPGNYGYTF

v_gene: TRBV5-5
d_gene: -
abundance: -
j_gene: TRBJ1-5
CDR3nt: TGTGCCAGCAGCTTTGGGGGGGCTCCTCAGCCCCAGCATTTT
CDR3aa: CASSFGGAPQPQHF

v_gene: TRBV7-2
d_gene: TRBD1
abundance: -
j_gene: TRBJ1-4
CDR3nt: TGTGCCAGCAGCCTACCGGGACAGAGGGAAAAACTGTTTTTT
CDR3aa: CASSLPGQREKLFF